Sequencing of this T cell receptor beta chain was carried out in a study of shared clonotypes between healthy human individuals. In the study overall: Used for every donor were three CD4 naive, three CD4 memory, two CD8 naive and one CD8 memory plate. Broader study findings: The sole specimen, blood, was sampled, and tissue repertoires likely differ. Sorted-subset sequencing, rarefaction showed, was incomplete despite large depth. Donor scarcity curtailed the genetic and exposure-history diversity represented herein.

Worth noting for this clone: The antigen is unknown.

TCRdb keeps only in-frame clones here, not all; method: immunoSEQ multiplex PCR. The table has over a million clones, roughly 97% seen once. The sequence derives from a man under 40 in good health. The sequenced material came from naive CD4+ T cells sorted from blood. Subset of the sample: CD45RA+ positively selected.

The CDR3 here is CASSAGDSLAKNIQYF. The CDR3 nucleotides are TGTGCCAGCAGCGCAGGGGACAGCTTAGCCAAAAACATTCAGTACTTC. The chain links TRBV9 to TRBJ2-4, with 7 bases aligning to TRBD1. Germline V gene sequence: CDR1 SGDLS, CDR2 YYNGEE. V dropped 3 bases and J dropped 0; count of bases not matched to a gene: 6. CDR3 length: 16 amino acids.